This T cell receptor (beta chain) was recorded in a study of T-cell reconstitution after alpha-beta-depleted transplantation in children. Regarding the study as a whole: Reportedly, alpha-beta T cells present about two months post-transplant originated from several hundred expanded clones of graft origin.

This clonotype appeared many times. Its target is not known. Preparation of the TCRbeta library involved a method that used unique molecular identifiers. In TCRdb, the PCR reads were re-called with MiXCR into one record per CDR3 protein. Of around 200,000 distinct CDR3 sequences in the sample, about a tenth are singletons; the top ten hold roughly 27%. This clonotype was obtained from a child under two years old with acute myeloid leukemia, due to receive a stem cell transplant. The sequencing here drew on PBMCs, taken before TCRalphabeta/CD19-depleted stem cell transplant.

The CDR3 nucleotides read TGTGCCAGCTCCGGGACTAGATTTACCGGGGAGCTGTTTTTT. It is translated as CASSGTRFTGELFF. The chain has TRBV9 and TRBJ2-2; 8 nucleotides align to TRBD2. The J segment lost 5 bases and the V segment lost 7 bases, leaving 7 bases of the junction unmatched. From germline, CDR1 is SGDLS and CDR2 YYNGEE. The CDR3 sequence is 14 residues long.